Ten or more counts support the clone carrying this TCR beta chain. Its antigen is as yet unknown. This record comes from a study of T cells in Graves' hyperthyroidism and ophthalmopathy. Study-level results: Among clonotypes expanded in thyroid above 0.001, most were also found in blood.

V dropped 2 bases and J dropped 3 bases, with 11 bases sitting between them. Germline CDR1 is DFQATT and CDR2 is SNEGSKA (reference sequence). CDR3 length: 13 residues. Template material for amplifying TCR beta CDR3 regions consisted of RNA transcripts. First-round RT-PCR of the TCR CDR3 relied on the HTBI primer set. Each CDR3 protein is one row after TCRdb ran MiXCR on the multiplex PCR reads. Of 530,000 or so distinct CDR3 sequences in the sample, about a sixth were seen once. This clonotype originated in a woman between 18 and 30 years old with Graves' ophthalmopathy. The chain is built from TRBV20-1 and TRBJ2-7; D remains unclear. The sample was blood. The CDR3 DNA reads TGCAGTGCTAGACCCCCCCAAGTCTACGAGCAGTACTTC. Translating it yields CSARPPQVYEQYF.